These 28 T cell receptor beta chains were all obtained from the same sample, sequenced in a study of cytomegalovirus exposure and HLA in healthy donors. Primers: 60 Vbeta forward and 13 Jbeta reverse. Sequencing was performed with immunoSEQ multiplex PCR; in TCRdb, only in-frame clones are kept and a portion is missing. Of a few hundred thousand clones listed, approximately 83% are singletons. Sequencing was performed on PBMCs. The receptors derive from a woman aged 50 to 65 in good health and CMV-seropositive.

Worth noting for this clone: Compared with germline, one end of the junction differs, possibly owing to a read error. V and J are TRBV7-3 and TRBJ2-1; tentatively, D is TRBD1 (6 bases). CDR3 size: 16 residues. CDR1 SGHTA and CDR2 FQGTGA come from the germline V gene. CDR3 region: CTSSPETGRPGNEQFF. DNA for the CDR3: TGTACCAGCAGCCCCGAGACAGGCCGGCCGGGCAATGAGCAGTTCTTC.

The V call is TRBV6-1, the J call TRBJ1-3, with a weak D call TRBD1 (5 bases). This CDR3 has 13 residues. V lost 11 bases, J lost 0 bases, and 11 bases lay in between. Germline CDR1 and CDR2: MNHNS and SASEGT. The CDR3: CASGTRSGNTIYF. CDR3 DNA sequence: TGTGCCTCGGGGACTCGCTCTGGAAACACCATATATTTT.

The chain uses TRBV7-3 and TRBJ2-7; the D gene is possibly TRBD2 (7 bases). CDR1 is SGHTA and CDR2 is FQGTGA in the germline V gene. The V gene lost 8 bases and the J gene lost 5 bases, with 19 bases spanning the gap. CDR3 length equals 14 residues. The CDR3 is CASGVGGGGDEQYF. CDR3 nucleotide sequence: TGTGCCAGCGGGGTTGGCGGGGGCGGGGACGAGCAGTACTTC. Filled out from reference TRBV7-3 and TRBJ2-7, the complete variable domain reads GAGVSQTPSNKVTEKGKYVELRCDPISGHTALYWYRQSLGQGPEFLIYFQGTGAADDSGLPNDRFFAVRPEGSVSTLKIQRTERGDSAVYLCASGVGGGGDEQYFGPGTRLTVT.

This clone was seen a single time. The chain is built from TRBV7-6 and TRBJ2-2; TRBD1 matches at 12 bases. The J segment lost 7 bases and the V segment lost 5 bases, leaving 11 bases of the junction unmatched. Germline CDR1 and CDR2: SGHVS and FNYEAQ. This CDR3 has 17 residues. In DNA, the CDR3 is TGTGCCAGCAGCCTCGGGACAGGGGGCGCCCTGGGCGGGGAGCTGTTTTTT. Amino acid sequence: CASSLGTGGALGGELFF.

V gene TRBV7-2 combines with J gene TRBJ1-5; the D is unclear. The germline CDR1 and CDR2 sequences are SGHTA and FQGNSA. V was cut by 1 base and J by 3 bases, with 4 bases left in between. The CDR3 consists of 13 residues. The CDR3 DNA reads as TGTGCCAGCAGCTTAGACACCAATCAGCCCCAGCATTTT. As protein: CASSLDTNQPQHF. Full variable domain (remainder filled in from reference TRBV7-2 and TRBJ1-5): GAGVSQSPSNKVTEKGKDVELRCDPISGHTALYWYRQSLGQGLEFLIYFQGNSAPDKSGLPSDRFSAERTGGSVSTLTIQRTQQEDSAVYLCASSLDTNQPQHFGDGTRLSIL.

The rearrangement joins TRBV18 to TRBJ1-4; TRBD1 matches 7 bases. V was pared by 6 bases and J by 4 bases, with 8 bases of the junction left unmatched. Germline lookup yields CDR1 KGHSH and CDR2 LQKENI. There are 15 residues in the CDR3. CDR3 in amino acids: CASSFGQVINEKLFF. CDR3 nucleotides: TGTGCCAGCTCGTTCGGACAGGTGATTAATGAAAAACTGTTTTTT.

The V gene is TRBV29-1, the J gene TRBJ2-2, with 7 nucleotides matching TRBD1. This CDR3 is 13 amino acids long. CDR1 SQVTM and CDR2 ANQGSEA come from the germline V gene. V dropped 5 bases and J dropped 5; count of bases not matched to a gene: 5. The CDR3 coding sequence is TGCAGCGTTTCAGGGGGACGGACCGGGGAGCTGTTTTTT. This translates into CSVSGGRTGELFF.

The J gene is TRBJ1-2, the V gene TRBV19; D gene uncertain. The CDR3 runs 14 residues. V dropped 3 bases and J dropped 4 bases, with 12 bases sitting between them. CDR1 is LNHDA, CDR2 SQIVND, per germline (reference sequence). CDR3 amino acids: CASSILRVGYGYTF. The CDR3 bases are TGTGCCAGTAGTATTTTGAGGGTTGGCTATGGCTACACCTTC.

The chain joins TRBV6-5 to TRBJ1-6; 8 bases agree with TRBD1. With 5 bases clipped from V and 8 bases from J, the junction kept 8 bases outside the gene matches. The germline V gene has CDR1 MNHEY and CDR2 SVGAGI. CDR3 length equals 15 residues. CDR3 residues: CASSLGGQGDSPLHF. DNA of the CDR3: TGTGCCAGCAGTCTGGGAGGACAGGGAGATTCACCCCTCCACTTT.

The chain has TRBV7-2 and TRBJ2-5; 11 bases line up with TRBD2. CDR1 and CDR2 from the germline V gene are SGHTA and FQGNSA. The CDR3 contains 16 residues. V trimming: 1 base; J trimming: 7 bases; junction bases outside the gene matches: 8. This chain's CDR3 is CASSLVSGGAGGTQYF. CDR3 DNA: TGTGCCAGCAGCTTAGTTAGCGGGGGGGCCGGGGGGACCCAGTACTTC.

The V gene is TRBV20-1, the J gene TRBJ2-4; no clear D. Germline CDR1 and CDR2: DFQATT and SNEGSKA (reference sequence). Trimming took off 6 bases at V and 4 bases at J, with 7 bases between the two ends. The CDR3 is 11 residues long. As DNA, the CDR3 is TGCAGTGCACCCGAGAAAAACATTCAGTACTTC. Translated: CSAPEKNIQYF.

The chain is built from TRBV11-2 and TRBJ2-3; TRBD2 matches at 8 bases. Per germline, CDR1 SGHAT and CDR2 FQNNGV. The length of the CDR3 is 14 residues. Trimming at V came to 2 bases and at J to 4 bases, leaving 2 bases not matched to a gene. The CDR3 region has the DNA TGTGCCAGCAGCTTACAGCGGGGGTCAGATACGCAGTATTTT. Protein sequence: CASSLQRGSDTQYF.

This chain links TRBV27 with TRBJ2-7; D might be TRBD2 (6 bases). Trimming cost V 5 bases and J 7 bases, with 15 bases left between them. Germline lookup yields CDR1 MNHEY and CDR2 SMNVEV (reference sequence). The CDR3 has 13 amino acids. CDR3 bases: TGTGCCAGCAGTCCGGGACTGGTCGTGGAGCAGTACTTC. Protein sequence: CASSPGLVVEQYF.

The CDR3 coding sequence is TGTGCCAGCAGTGTTGGACTAGCGGGGGGGCGGCGGTATTTT. Its translation: CASSVGLAGGRRYF. The rearrangement uses TRBV6-1 and TRBJ2-3; 15 nucleotides agree with TRBD2. This CDR3 spans 14 amino acids. CDR1 and CDR2 from the germline V gene are MNHNS and SASEGT. V shed 4 bases and J 14 bases; nucleotides not matched to a gene: 7.

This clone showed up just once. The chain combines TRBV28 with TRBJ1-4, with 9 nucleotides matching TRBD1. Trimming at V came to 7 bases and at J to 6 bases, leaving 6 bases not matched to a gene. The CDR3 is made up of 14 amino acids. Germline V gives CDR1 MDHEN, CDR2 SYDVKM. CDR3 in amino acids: CASKDGTGYEKLFF. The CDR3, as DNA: TGTGCCAGCAAGGATGGGACAGGGTATGAAAAACTGTTTTTT.

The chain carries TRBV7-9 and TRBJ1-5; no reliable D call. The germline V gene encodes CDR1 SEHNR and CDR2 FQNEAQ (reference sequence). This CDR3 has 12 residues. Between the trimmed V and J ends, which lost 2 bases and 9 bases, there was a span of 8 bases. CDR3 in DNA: TGTGCCAGCAGCTTACGGTATGGGCCCCAGCATTTT. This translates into CASSLRYGPQHF.

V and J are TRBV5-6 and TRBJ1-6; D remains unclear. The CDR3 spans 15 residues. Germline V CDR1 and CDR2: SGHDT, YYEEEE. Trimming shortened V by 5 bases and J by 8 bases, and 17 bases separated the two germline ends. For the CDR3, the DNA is TGTGCCAGCAGTACCGGGTCCCCTTCGCATTCACCCCTCCACTTT. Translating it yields CASSTGSPSHSPLHF. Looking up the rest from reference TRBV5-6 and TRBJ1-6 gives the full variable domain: DAGVTQSPTHLIKTRGQQVTLRCSPKSGHDTVSWYQQALGQGPQFIFQYYEEEERQRGNFPDRFSGHQFPNYSSELNVNALLLGDSALYLCASSTGSPSHSPLHFGNGTRLTVT.

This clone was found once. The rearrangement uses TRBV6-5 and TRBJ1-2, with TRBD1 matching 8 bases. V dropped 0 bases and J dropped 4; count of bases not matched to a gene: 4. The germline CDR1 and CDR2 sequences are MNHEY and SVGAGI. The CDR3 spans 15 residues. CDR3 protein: CASSYSFTGGYGYTF. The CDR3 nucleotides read TGTGCCAGCAGTTACTCATTTACAGGGGGCTATGGCTACACCTTC.

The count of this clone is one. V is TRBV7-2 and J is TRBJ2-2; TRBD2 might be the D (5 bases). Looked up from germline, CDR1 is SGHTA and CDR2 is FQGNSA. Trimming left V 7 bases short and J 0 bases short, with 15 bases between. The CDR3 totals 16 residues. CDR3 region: CASTYPGKPNTGELFF. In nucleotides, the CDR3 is TGTGCCAGCACCTACCCGGGGAAGCCGAACACCGGGGAGCTGTTTTTT.

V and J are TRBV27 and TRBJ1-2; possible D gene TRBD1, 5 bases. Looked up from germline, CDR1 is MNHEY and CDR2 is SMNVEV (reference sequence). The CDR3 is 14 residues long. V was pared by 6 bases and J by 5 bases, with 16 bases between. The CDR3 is CASSKTEKTYGYTF. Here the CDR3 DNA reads TGTGCCAGCAGCAAGACAGAGAAAACTTATGGCTACACCTTC.

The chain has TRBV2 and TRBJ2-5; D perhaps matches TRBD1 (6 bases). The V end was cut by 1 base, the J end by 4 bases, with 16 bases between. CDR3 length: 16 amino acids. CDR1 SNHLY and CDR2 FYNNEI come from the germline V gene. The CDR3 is CASSEGWAGARETQYF. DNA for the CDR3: TGTGCCAGCAGTGAAGGTTGGGCAGGGGCGCGAGAGACCCAGTACTTC.

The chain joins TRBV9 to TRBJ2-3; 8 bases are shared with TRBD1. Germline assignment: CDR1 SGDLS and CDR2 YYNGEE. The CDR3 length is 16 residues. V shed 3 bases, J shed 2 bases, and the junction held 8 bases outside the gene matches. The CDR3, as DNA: TGTGCCAGCAGCGCCCCGCAGACAGGGGCCACAGATACGCAGTATTTT. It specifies CASSAPQTGATDTQYF.

The CDR3 bases are TGTGCCAGTAGCCTGGTGGGGGGCACTGAAGCTTTCTTT. Translation: CASSLVGGTEAFF. This chain connects TRBV19 to TRBJ1-1; D may be TRBD1 (5 bases). The V end was cut by 6 bases, the J end by 4 bases, with 12 bases between. CDR1 is LNHDA and CDR2 is SQIVND in the germline V gene (reference sequence). The CDR3 loop spans 13 amino acids.

CDR3 sequence (DNA): TGTGCCAGCAGCTTAGCTGGGACTAGCGGGTACGAGCAGTACTTC. Protein product: CASSLAGTSGYEQYF. The J gene is TRBJ2-7, the V gene TRBV7-2; 12 positions agree with TRBD2. The CDR3 has 15 residues. V shed 0 bases, J shed 4 bases, and the junction held 1 base outside the gene matches. Germline V gene data show CDR1 as SGHTA and CDR2 as FQGNSA. Supplemented by reference TRBV7-2 and TRBJ2-7, the full variable domain reads GAGVSQSPSNKVTEKGKDVELRCDPISGHTALYWYRQSLGQGLEFLIYFQGNSAPDKSGLPSDRFSAERTGGSVSTLTIQRTQQEDSAVYLCASSLAGTSGYEQYFGPGTRLTVT.

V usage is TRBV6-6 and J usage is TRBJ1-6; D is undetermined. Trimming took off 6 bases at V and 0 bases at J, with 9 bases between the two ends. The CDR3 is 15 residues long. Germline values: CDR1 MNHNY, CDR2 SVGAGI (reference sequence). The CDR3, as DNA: TGTGCCAGCAGGAGAGATAGCTCCTATAATTCACCCCTCCACTTT. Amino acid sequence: CASRRDSSYNSPLHF.

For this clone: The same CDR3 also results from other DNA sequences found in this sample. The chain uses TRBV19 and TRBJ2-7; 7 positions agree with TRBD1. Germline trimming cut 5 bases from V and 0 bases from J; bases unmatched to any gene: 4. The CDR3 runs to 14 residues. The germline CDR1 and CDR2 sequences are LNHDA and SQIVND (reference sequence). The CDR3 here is CASSPRQGSYEQYF. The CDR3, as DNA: TGTGCCAGTAGTCCGCGACAGGGCTCCTACGAGCAGTACTTC.

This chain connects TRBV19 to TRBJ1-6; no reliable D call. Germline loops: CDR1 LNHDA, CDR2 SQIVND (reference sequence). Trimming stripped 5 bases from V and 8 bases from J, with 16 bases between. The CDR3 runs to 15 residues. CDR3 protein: CASSATPSRHSPLHF. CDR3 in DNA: TGTGCCAGTAGTGCCACCCCCAGCAGGCATTCACCCCTCCACTTT. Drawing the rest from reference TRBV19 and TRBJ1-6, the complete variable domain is DGGITQSPKYLFRKEGQNVTLSCEQNLNHDAMYWYRQDPGQGLRLIYYSQIVNDFQKGDIAEGYSVSREKKESFPLTVTSAQKNPTAFYLCASSATPSRHSPLHFGNGTRLTVT.

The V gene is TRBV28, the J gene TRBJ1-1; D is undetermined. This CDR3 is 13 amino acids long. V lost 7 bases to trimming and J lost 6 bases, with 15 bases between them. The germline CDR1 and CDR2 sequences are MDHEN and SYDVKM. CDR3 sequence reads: CASTHPTGSEAFF. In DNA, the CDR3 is TGTGCCAGCACCCACCCGACGGGGTCTGAAGCTTTCTTT.